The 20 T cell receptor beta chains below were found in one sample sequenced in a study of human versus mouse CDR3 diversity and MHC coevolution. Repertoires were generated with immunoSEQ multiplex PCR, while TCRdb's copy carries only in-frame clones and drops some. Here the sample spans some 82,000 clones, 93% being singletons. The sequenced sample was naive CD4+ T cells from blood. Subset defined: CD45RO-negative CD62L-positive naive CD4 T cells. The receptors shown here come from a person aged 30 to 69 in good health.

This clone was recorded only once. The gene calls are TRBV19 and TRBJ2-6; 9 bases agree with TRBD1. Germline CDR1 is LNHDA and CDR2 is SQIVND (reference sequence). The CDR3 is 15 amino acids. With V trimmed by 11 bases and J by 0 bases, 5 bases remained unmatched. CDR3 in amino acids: CAGGQGGSGANVLTF. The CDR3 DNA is TGTGCCGGGGGACAGGGTGGCTCTGGGGCCAACGTCCTGACTTTC.

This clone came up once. In DNA form, the CDR3 reads TGTGCCAGCAGCCCCCCCCCAGGGGACACTGAAGCTTTCTTT. It encodes CASSPPPGDTEAFF. The chain employs TRBV7-8 and TRBJ1-1; TRBD1 might be the D (6 bases). CDR1 is SGHVS and CDR2 is FQNEAQ in the germline V gene. The CDR3 runs 14 residues. The V gene lost 5 bases and the J gene lost 3 bases, with 13 bases spanning the gap.

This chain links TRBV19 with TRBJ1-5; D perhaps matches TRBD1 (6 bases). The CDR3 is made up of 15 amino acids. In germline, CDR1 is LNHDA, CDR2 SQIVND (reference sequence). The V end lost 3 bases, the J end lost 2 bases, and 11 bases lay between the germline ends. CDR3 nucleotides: TGTGCCAGTAGTATCGGGACAATGGGCAATCAGCCCCAGCATTTT. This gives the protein CASSIGTMGNQPQHF.

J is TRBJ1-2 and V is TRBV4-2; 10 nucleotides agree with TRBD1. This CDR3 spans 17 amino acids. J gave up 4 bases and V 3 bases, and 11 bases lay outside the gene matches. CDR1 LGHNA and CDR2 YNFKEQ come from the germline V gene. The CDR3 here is CASSQTGGYTSAYGYTF. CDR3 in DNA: TGTGCCAGCAGCCAGACAGGGGGCTACACCTCGGCCTATGGCTACACCTTC.

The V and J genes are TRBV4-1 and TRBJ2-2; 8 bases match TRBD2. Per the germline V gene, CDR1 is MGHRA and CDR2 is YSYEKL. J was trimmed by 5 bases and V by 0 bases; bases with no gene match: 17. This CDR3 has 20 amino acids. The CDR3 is CASSQDILSGTTFATGELFF. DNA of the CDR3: TGCGCCAGCAGCCAAGATATTCTTAGCGGGACCACATTCGCGACCGGGGAGCTGTTTTTT.

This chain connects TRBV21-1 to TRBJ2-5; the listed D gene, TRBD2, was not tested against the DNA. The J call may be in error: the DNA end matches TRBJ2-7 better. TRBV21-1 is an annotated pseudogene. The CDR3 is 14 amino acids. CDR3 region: CATGGRVFTYEQYF. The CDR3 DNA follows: TGTGCCACGGGAGGGCGGGTCTTCACCTACGAGCAGTACTTC.

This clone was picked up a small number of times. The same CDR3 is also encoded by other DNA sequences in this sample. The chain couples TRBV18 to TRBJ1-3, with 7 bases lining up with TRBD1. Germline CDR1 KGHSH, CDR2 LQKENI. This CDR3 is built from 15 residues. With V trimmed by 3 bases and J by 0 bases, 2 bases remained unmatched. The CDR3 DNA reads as TGTGCCAGCTCACCGACAGGGAGCTCTGGAAACACCATATATTTT. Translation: CASSPTGSSGNTIYF. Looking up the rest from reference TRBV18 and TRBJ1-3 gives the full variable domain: NAGVMQNPRHLVRRRGQEARLRCSPMKGHSHVYWYRQLPEEGLKFMVYLQKENIIDESGMPKERFSAEFPKEGPSILRIQQVVRGDSAAYFCASSPTGSSGNTIYFGEGSWLTVV.

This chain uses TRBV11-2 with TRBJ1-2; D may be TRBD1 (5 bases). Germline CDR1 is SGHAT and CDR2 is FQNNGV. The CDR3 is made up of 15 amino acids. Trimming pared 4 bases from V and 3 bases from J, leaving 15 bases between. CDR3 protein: CASSWTPTGDYGYTF. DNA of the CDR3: TGTGCCAGCAGCTGGACCCCGACGGGGGACTATGGCTACACCTTC. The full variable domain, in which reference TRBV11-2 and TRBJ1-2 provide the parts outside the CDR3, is EAGVAQSPRYKIIEKRQSVAFWCNPISGHATLYWYQQILGQGPKLLIQFQNNGVVDDSQLPKDRFSAERLKGVDSTLKIQPAKLEDSAVYLCASSWTPTGDYGYTFGSGTRLTVV.

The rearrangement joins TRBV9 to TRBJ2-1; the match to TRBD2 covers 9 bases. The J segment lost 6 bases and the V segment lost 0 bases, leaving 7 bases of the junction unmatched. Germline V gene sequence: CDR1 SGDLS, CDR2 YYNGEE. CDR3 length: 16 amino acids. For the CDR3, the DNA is TGTGCCAGCAGCGTAGGCCCTAGCGGGGTTGGCAATGAGCAGTTCTTC. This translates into CASSVGPSGVGNEQFF.

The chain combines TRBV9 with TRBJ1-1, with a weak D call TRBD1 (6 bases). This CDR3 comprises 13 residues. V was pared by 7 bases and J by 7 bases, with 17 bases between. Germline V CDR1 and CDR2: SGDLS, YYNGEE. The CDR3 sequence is CASGPGTPNEAFF. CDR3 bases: TGTGCCAGCGGACCCGGGACACCTAATGAAGCTTTCTTT.

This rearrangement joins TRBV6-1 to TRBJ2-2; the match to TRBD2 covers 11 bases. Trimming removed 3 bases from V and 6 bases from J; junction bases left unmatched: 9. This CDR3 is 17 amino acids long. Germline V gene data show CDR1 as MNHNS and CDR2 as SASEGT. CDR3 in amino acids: CASSEGLAGGGSGELFF. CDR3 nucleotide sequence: TGTGCCAGCAGTGAGGGTCTAGCGGGAGGAGGGTCCGGGGAGCTGTTTTTT.

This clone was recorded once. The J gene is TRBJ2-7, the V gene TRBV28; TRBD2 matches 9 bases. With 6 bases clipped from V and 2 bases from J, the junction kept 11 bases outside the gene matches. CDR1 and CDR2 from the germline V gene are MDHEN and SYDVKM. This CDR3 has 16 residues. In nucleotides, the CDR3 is TGTGCCAGCAGAAGCGGTGGGACTAGCTCGACCTACGAGCAGTACTTC. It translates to CASRSGGTSSTYEQYF.

The CDR3 DNA follows: TGCGCCAGCAGCCATGGACAGTATAATTCACCCCTCCACTTT. It is translated as CASSHGQYNSPLHF. The chain has TRBV4-1 and TRBJ1-6, with a tentative D call TRBD1 (6 bases). The CDR3 sequence is 14 residues long. Trimming removed 3 bases from V and 4 bases from J, with 7 bases in between. In germline, CDR1 is MGHRA, CDR2 YSYEKL.

The CDR3 region is CASSQAGNYEQYF. The CDR3 coding sequence is TGTGCCAGCAGCCAAGCAGGGAACTACGAGCAGTACTTC. The chain combines TRBV4-2 with TRBJ2-7, with a tentative D call TRBD1 (5 bases). The V gene lost 1 base and the J gene lost 3 bases, with 7 bases spanning the gap. Germline V CDR1 and CDR2: LGHNA, YNFKEQ. The CDR3 covers 13 residues.

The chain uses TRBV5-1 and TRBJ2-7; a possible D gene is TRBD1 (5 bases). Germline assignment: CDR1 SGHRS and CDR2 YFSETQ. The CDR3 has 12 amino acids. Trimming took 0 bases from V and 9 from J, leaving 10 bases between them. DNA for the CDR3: TGCGCCAGCAGCTTGGATCAGGGCGGGCAGTACTTC. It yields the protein CASSLDQGGQYF.

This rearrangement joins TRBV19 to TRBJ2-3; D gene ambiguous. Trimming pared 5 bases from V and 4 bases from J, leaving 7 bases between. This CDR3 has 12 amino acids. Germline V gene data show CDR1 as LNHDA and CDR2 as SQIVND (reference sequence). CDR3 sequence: CASSAHSDTQYF. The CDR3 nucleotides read TGTGCCAGTAGTGCGCATTCAGATACGCAGTATTTT.

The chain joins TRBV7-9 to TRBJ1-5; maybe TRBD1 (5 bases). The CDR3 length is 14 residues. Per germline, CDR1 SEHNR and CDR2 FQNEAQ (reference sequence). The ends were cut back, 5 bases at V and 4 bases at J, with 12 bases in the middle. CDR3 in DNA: TGTGCCAGCAGCCCCGGGCAGGGAAATCAGCCCCAGCATTTT. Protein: CASSPGQGNQPQHF.

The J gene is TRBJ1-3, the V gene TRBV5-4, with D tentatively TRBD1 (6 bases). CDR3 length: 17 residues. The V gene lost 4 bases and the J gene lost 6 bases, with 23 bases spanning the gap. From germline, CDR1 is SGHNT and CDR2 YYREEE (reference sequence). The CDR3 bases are TGTGCCAGCAGCCCCCTGGGGGGGGGCCCAGGGGTAAACACCATATATTTT. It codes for CASSPLGGGPGVNTIYF.

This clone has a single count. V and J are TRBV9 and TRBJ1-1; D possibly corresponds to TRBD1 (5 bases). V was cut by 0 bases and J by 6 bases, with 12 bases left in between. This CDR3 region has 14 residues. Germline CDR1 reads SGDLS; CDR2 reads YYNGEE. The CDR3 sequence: CASSVDRLSAEAFF. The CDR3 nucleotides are TGTGCCAGCAGCGTAGACAGGCTTTCGGCTGAAGCTTTCTTT.

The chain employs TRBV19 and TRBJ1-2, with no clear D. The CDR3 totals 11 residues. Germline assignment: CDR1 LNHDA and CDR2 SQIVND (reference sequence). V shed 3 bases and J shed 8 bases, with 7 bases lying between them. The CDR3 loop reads CASSIAEGYTF. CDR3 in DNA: TGTGCCAGTAGTATCGCCGAGGGCTACACCTTC.